A single sample gave rise to the 28 T cell receptor beta chains below, sequenced in a study of CD8+ T cells in alopecia areata. Treatment reported: oral pan-JAK inhibitor, 5-10 mg twice daily. TCR sequencing used cDNA made by reverse transcription of extracted RNA. The repertoire was sequenced with immunoSEQ multiplex PCR; TCRdb's copy has only in-frame clones and lacks some. The table records fewer than 100,000 clones, 60% to 75% of them present only once. The sample consisted of CD8+ T cells sorted from blood, taken at week 4, from a patient treated with tofacitinib. These receptors originate from a human donor with alopecia areata.

This clone has just a few counts. The identical CDR3 is also encoded by other nucleotide sequences in the sample. The chain uses TRBV30 and TRBJ1-5, with 9 bases matching TRBD1. Germline V lookup: CDR1 GTSNPN, CDR2 SVGIG (reference sequence). The CDR3 contains 14 residues. With V trimmed by 3 bases and J by 6 bases, 6 bases remained unmatched. CDR3 amino acids: CAWSPGQGGQPQHF. The CDR3 DNA reads TGTGCCTGGAGCCCGGGACAGGGCGGTCAGCCCCAGCATTTT.

V and J are TRBV7-2 and TRBJ2-7; D gene uncertain. The V end lost 5 bases, the J end lost 2 bases, and 10 bases lay between the germline ends. The CDR3 is made up of 13 amino acids. Germline assignment: CDR1 SGHTA and CDR2 FQGNSA. CDR3 nucleotide sequence: TGTGCCAGCAGCCTATACTATGCCTACGAGCAGTACTTC. This codes for CASSLYYAYEQYF. The entire variable domain, with the rest obtained from reference TRBV7-2 and TRBJ2-7, is as follows: GAGVSQSPSNKVTEKGKDVELRCDPISGHTALYWYRQSLGQGLEFLIYFQGNSAPDKSGLPSDRFSAERTGGSVSTLTIQRTQQEDSAVYLCASSLYYAYEQYFGPGTRLTVT.

This clone was recorded a few times. The chain recombines TRBV10-3 with TRBJ2-2; no definite D call. With 6 bases removed from V and 0 bases from J, the gap between germline ends came to 17 bases. Germline V gene sequence: CDR1 ENHRY, CDR2 SYGVKD. The CDR3 has 17 amino acids. The DNA of the CDR3 is TGTGCCATCAGCGACCCGGCGTACGGGTCGAACACCGGGGAGCTGTTTTTT. Protein product: CAISDPAYGSNTGELFF.

The V gene is TRBV10-3, the J gene TRBJ1-1; D gene unclear. Trimming pared 2 bases from V and 3 bases from J, leaving 13 bases between. The germline V gene encodes CDR1 ENHRY and CDR2 SYGVKD. The CDR3 contains 15 residues. The CDR3 DNA sequence: TGTGCCATCAGTGAGGTCCGGGTAAGAGACACTGAAGCTTTCTTT. Its protein product is CAISEVRVRDTEAFF.

The chain couples TRBV25-1 to TRBJ2-5, with D perhaps matching TRBD1 (6 bases). The V and J ends lost 2 bases and 1 base respectively, with 14 bases between them. The germline V gene has CDR1 MGHDK and CDR2 SYGVNS. The CDR3 length is 16 residues. The CDR3 sequence: CASSEGAGVSQETQYF. The CDR3 nucleotides are TGTGCCAGCAGTGAAGGGGCAGGGGTCTCCCAAGAGACCCAGTACTTC. Supplemented by reference TRBV25-1 and TRBJ2-5, the full variable domain reads EADIYQTPRYLVIGTGKKITLECSQTMGHDKMYWYQQDPGMELHLIHYSYGVNSTEKGDLSSESTVSRIRTEHFPLTLESARPSHTSQYLCASSEGAGVSQETQYFGPGTRLLVL.

The chain has TRBV7-4 and TRBJ1-1; D call uncertain. The CDR3 has 18 amino acids. The V end was cut by 1 base, the J end by 0 bases, with 18 bases between. Germline values: CDR1 SGHVT, CDR2 SQSDAQ. The CDR3, as DNA: TGTGCCAGCAGCTTAGTTTCCCTCGAGGGTGGACTGAACACTGAAGCTTTCTTT. Protein: CASSLVSLEGGLNTEAFF.

The chain links TRBV7-8 to TRBJ2-1; D gene ambiguous. The CDR3 covers 14 residues. Germline CDR1 reads SGHVS; CDR2 reads FQNEAQ. V was trimmed by 0 bases and J by 6 bases, leaving 9 bases between them. The CDR3 spells CASSLALWGNEQFF. The CDR3 DNA follows: TGTGCCAGCAGCTTAGCACTTTGGGGCAATGAGCAGTTCTTC.

The chain carries TRBV28 and TRBJ2-7; 12 bases map to TRBD2. This CDR3 contains 16 residues. Looked up from germline, CDR1 is MDHEN and CDR2 is SYDVKM. The J segment lost 0 bases and the V segment lost 6 bases, leaving 6 bases of the junction unmatched. In DNA, the CDR3 is TGTGCCAGCAGCCCCAGACTAGCGGGAGTCTCCTACGAGCAGTACTTC. Translated: CASSPRLAGVSYEQYF. Together with reference TRBV28 and TRBJ2-7, the CDR3 gives the full variable domain: DVKVTQSSRYLVKRTGEKVFLECVQDMDHENMFWYRQDPGLGLRLIYFSYDVKMKEKGDIPEGYSVSREKKERFSLILESASTNQTSMYLCASSPRLAGVSYEQYFGPGTRLTVT.

The chain is built from TRBV7-9 and TRBJ2-1, with D maybe TRBD2 (6 bases). The CDR3 is 14 amino acids. V lost 2 bases and J lost 5, with 10 bases in between. CDR1 is SEHNR and CDR2 is FQNEAQ in the germline V gene (reference sequence). The CDR3 region is CASSLIREDNEQFF. The CDR3 DNA reads as TGTGCCAGCAGCTTAATCAGGGAGGACAATGAGCAGTTCTTC.

The chain has TRBV15 and TRBJ1-1, with 9 nucleotides matching TRBD1. Germline assignment: CDR1 LNHNV and CDR2 YYDKDF (reference sequence). Trimming cost V 5 bases and J 0 bases; bases outside gene matches: 10. The CDR3 sequence is 17 residues long. CDR3 sequence reads: CATSLRDRVYMNTEAFF. CDR3 nucleotide sequence: TGTGCCACCAGCCTCCGGGACAGGGTTTACATGAACACTGAAGCTTTCTTT.

The CDR3 loop reads CASSFWTGELFF. The CDR3 bases are TGTGCCAGCAGCTTCTGGACCGGGGAGCTGTTTTTT. The gene calls are TRBV7-8 and TRBJ2-2; D remains unclear. V was cut by 3 bases and J by 5 bases, with 4 bases left in between. The germline V gene has CDR1 SGHVS and CDR2 FQNEAQ. The CDR3 extends over 12 amino acids.

This chain links TRBV6-1 with TRBJ1-5; 10 bases fit TRBD1. CDR1 is MNHNS, CDR2 SASEGT, per germline. V shed 1 base and J 5 bases; nucleotides not matched to a gene: 2. CDR3 length: 15 residues. The CDR3 reads CASSEGQGAHQPQHF. Written as DNA, the CDR3 is TGTGCCAGCAGTGAAGGACAGGGGGCTCATCAGCCCCAGCATTTT.

J is TRBJ2-5 and V is TRBV27, with 8 bases that match TRBD2. CDR1 is MNHEY, CDR2 SMNVEV, per germline (reference sequence). V dropped 9 bases and J dropped 1; count of bases not matched to a gene: 10. This CDR3 is 15 amino acids long. The CDR3 nucleotides are TGTGCCAGTCATGAGGGGAGCGGGGGCCAAGAGACCCAGTACTTC. This gives the protein CASHEGSGGQETQYF.

This rearrangement joins TRBV7-6 to TRBJ2-7; TRBD1 aligns across 7 bases. V was pared by 5 bases and J by 3 bases, with 7 bases of the junction left unmatched. This CDR3 contains 14 residues. The germline V gene encodes CDR1 SGHVS and CDR2 FNYEAQ. The CDR3 loop reads CASSPDRAYYEQYF. CDR3 DNA sequence: TGTGCCAGCAGCCCCGACAGGGCGTACTACGAGCAGTACTTC.

This clone was detected a few times. The rearrangement joins TRBV29-1 to TRBJ2-7; perhaps D is TRBD1 or TRBD2 (6 bases each). The germline V and J ends were trimmed by 4 bases and 4 bases, with 17 bases remaining between them. Germline CDR1 is SQVTM and CDR2 is ANQGSEA. The CDR3 runs 14 residues. CDR3 sequence reads: CSVVGPGAGYEQYF. DNA of the CDR3: TGCAGCGTTGTGGGACCGGGGGCAGGATACGAGCAGTACTTC.

The V and J genes are TRBV27 and TRBJ2-2; TRBD2 aligns across 13 bases. Germline lookup yields CDR1 MNHEY and CDR2 SMNVEV (reference sequence). The CDR3 is 17 amino acids. Trimming removed 5 bases from V and 4 bases from J; junction bases left unmatched: 7. Here the CDR3 DNA reads TGTGCCAGCAGTCAAGCCGGGACTAGCGGGACCACCGGGGAGCTGTTTTTT. Translating it yields CASSQAGTSGTTGELFF.

The chain employs TRBV4-3 and TRBJ1-6, with no clear D. Germline lookup yields CDR1 LGHNA and CDR2 YSLEER. The CDR3 spans 14 residues. Trimming left V 0 bases short and J 9 bases short, with 9 bases between. The CDR3 DNA reads TGCGCCAGCAGCCAAGACAGTCGGGGTTCACCCCTCCACTTT. It translates to CASSQDSRGSPLHF.

The CDR3 coding sequence is TGTGCCAGCAGCTTAGTAGGGCTAGCGATAGCCGGGGAGCTGTTTTTT. Its protein product is CASSLVGLAIAGELFF. V is TRBV7-8 and J is TRBJ2-2; D might be TRBD2 (6 bases). Per germline, CDR1 SGHVS and CDR2 FQNEAQ. V lost 1 base to trimming and J lost 6 bases, with 15 bases between them. The CDR3 is 16 amino acids.

Written as DNA, the CDR3 is TGTGCCAGCAGCTACCGGGCCAACCCCCTGAACAATGAGCAGTTCTTC. Its protein product is CASSYRANPLNNEQFF. The chain carries TRBV6-5 and TRBJ2-1; D unresolved. The CDR3 has 16 amino acids. With 6 bases removed from V and 5 bases from J, the gap between germline ends came to 20 bases. The V gene's germline CDR1 is MNHEY and CDR2 SVGAGI.

The rearrangement links TRBV6-5 to TRBJ2-1; unclear D gene. CDR3 size: 12 residues. Trimming left V 4 bases short and J 9 bases short, with 10 bases between. The germline V gene has CDR1 MNHEY and CDR2 SVGAGI. In DNA, the CDR3 is TGTGCCAGCAGTTCGAGTTCGGGTGAGCAGTTCTTC. Residues: CASSSSSGEQFF.

The chain is built from TRBV7-6 and TRBJ2-6; no clear D gene. The CDR3 is made up of 14 amino acids. Germline CDR1 is SGHVS and CDR2 is FNYEAQ. V was cut by 6 bases and J by 0 bases, with 6 bases left in between. The CDR3 loop is CASSRASGANVLTF. The CDR3 nucleotides read TGTGCCAGCAGTCGGGCCTCTGGGGCCAACGTCCTGACTTTC.

The rearrangement joins TRBV9 to TRBJ2-3, with 8 bases identical to TRBD1. The J segment lost 2 bases and the V segment lost 9 bases, leaving 8 bases of the junction unmatched. Germline CDR1 and CDR2: SGDLS and YYNGEE. This CDR3 is built from 14 residues. The DNA of the CDR3 is TGTGCCAACGAACCGGGACAGGCCACAGATACGCAGTATTTT. This codes for CANEPGQATDTQYF.

The genes are TRBV7-9 and TRBJ2-7, with TRBD2 as a possible D gene (6 bases). This CDR3 spans 16 amino acids. Germline V lookup: CDR1 SEHNR, CDR2 FQNEAQ (reference sequence). The V end lost 1 base, the J end lost 0 bases, and 13 bases lay between the germline ends. In DNA form, the CDR3 reads TGTGCCAGCAGCTTAGTGGGGGGATTGGCCTCCTACGAGCAGTACTTC. Amino acids: CASSLVGGLASYEQYF.

This rearrangement joins TRBV14 to TRBJ2-2; D call uncertain. V lost 4 bases and J lost 6, with 9 bases in between. This CDR3 comprises 13 residues. The germline CDR1 and CDR2 sequences are SGHDN and FVKESK. Here the CDR3 DNA reads TGTGCCAGCAGCCTCGCTAGTTCCGGGGAGCTGTTTTTT. Its protein is CASSLASSGELFF.

The rearrangement joins TRBV27 to TRBJ1-1; D gene unclear. The CDR3 totals 16 residues. The V end was cut by 3 bases, the J end by 5 bases, with 19 bases between. The germline gives CDR1 MNHEY, CDR2 SMNVEV (reference sequence). The CDR3 loop reads CASSFSDPMMRTEAFF. The DNA of the CDR3 is TGTGCCAGCAGTTTTTCGGATCCTATGATGAGGACTGAAGCTTTCTTT.

This clone came up a few times. The rearrangement links TRBV7-6 to TRBJ2-1, with 11 bases fitting TRBD2. Germline trimming cut 5 bases from V and 6 bases from J; bases unmatched to any gene: 6. Germline V gives CDR1 SGHVS, CDR2 FNYEAQ. The CDR3 consists of 15 residues. As DNA, the CDR3 is TGTGCCAGCAGCGGTCCGGGACTAGCGGTCAATGAGCAGTTCTTC. Translation: CASSGPGLAVNEQFF.

The chain has TRBV10-3 and TRBJ2-5, with D hard to call. Germline lookup yields CDR1 ENHRY and CDR2 SYGVKD. CDR3 length: 10 residues. V lost 10 bases and J lost 7, with 10 bases in between. The CDR3 loop reads CANGEGTQYF. Written as DNA, the CDR3 is TGTGCCAATGGGGAAGGGACCCAGTACTTC.

The chain combines TRBV6-5 with TRBJ1-2; D gene uncertain. V lost 0 bases and J 6 bases, leaving 14 bases between the germline ends. Germline CDR1 is MNHEY and CDR2 is SVGAGI. The CDR3 loop spans 15 amino acids. The CDR3 loop is CASSYSGMGADGYTF. The CDR3 DNA follows: TGTGCCAGCAGTTACTCGGGTATGGGTGCGGATGGCTACACCTTC.